Following are 10 T cell receptor beta chains from one sample sequenced in a study of T cell responses to AZD1222 COVID-19 vaccine. The method was immunoSEQ multiplex PCR; TCRdb's version includes in-frame clones alone and lacks a portion of them. The repertoire consists of more than 55,000 clones, with 60% to 85% occurring once and the leading ten covering approximately 3.5%. Sequences were derived from peripheral blood, sampled 28 days after the second AZD1222 dose. These TCRs come from an adult who received the AZD1222 COVID-19 vaccine.

The rearrangement links TRBV10-3 to TRBJ2-5, with 7 bases identical to TRBD2. The CDR3 is made up of 14 amino acids. Germline V lookup: CDR1 ENHRY, CDR2 SYGVKD. The J segment lost 0 bases and the V segment lost 7 bases, leaving 5 bases of the junction unmatched. The CDR3 region has the DNA TGTGCCATCAACGCAGCGGGGCACCAAGAGACCCAGTACTTC. Translation gives CAINAAGHQETQYF.

The chain employs TRBV19 and TRBJ1-5; D is undetermined. CDR3 size: 13 residues. Trimming pared 5 bases from V and 3 bases from J, leaving 8 bases between. CDR1 is LNHDA, CDR2 SQIVND, per germline (reference sequence). CDR3 in DNA: TGTGCCAGTAGTTTCTCCCCCAATCAGCCCCAGCATTTT. It is translated as CASSFSPNQPQHF.

The V and J genes are TRBV5-1 and TRBJ1-1, with D uncertain. CDR1 and CDR2 from the germline V gene are SGHRS and YFSETQ. Trimming removed 0 bases from V and 1 base from J, with 7 bases in between. This CDR3 is built from 14 residues. The CDR3 reads CASSLAQQNTEAFF. CDR3 in DNA: TGCGCCAGCAGCTTGGCACAGCAGAACACTGAAGCTTTCTTT.

The chain carries TRBV7-2 and TRBJ1-2, with TRBD1 identical over 7 bases. CDR1 SGHTA and CDR2 FQGNSA come from the germline V gene. J was trimmed by 2 bases and V by 6 bases; bases with no gene match: 6. There are 14 residues in the CDR3. The CDR3, as DNA: TGTGCCAGCAGTACTAAACAGGGGAACTATGGCTACACCTTC. It specifies CASSTKQGNYGYTF.

The rearrangement uses TRBV27 and TRBJ2-2; the match to TRBD2 covers 10 bases. Per the germline V gene, CDR1 is MNHEY and CDR2 is SMNVEV (reference sequence). The length of the CDR3 is 18 residues. Trimming cost V 4 bases and J 5 bases; bases outside gene matches: 13. In nucleotides, the CDR3 is TGTGCCAGCAGTTCGTCCAAGCGGGGGGGCCCGGGGACCGGGGAGCTGTTTTTT. This sequence encodes CASSSSKRGGPGTGELFF.

J is TRBJ1-4 and V is TRBV14; D gene unclear. Germline CDR1 SGHDN, CDR2 FVKESK. V gave up 0 bases and J gave up 8 bases, with 13 bases separating them. The CDR3 sequence is 15 residues long. The CDR3 DNA sequence: TGTGCCAGCAGCCAAGATCAAGGCCCGGGAGAAAAACTGTTTTTT. Translation gives CASSQDQGPGEKLFF.

The V call is TRBV10-3, the J call TRBJ1-6; D unclear. Trimming removed 0 bases from V and 8 bases from J, with 14 bases in between. Germline V gives CDR1 ENHRY, CDR2 SYGVKD. The CDR3 loop spans 16 amino acids. CDR3 bases: TGTGCCATCAGTGAGTCCTTTAAGGGATCGGATTCACCCCTCCACTTT. It translates to CAISESFKGSDSPLHF.

V usage is TRBV7-2 and J usage is TRBJ2-2; a weak D match, TRBD2 (5 bases). CDR3 length: 15 amino acids. CDR1 and CDR2 (germline): SGHTA, FQGNSA. The V end lost 3 bases, the J end lost 3 bases, and 11 bases lay between the germline ends. In nucleotides, the CDR3 is TGTGCCAGCAGCTTGGCGCTAGCCGACACCGGGGAGCTGTTTTTT. Amino acid sequence: CASSLALADTGELFF.

V gene TRBV18 combines with J gene TRBJ2-5; 8 bases align to TRBD2. This CDR3 contains 16 residues. Trimming removed 0 bases from V and 1 base from J; junction bases left unmatched: 4. Germline V gene data show CDR1 as KGHSH and CDR2 as LQKENI. Here the CDR3 DNA reads TGTGCCAGCTCACCACCCATAGCGGGGCCCCAAGAGACCCAGTACTTC. Translation: CASSPPIAGPQETQYF.

This clone was recorded a few times. The chain carries TRBV19 and TRBJ1-5, with D possibly being TRBD1 (5 bases). This CDR3 is built from 14 residues. The V gene's germline CDR1 is LNHDA and CDR2 SQIVND (reference sequence). Trimming cost V 3 bases and J 7 bases, with 13 bases left between them. This CDR3 is CASSMAQGGQPQHF. In nucleotides, the CDR3 is TGTGCCAGTAGTATGGCGCAGGGAGGGCAGCCCCAGCATTTT.